A single sample is the source of the 28 T cell receptor beta chains below, sequenced in a study of CD8+CD57+ T cells in acquired aplastic anemia. Template material for TCR beta VDJ and CDR3 profiling consisted of genomic DNA. From the reads, TCRdb called clonotypes with MiXCR, one entry per CDR3 protein. The top ten hold under 5% of the sample, which has about 420,000 distinct CDR3 sequences, around 68% seen once. The source material was sorted CD4+, CD8+, or CD8+CD57+ T cells (not recorded which) from PBMCs. The receptors originated from a human donor in good health, serving as a control.

About this clonotype itself: With a much larger clone just one base away, this may be a read error. V gene TRBV10-3 combines with J gene TRBJ2-7, with 7 bases fitting TRBD1. The CDR3 has 14 amino acids. The germline gives CDR1 ENHRY, CDR2 SYGVKD. The CDR3 DNA is TGTGCCAGCAGTTACGGGAACAGGGGATACGAGCAGTACTTC. It codes for CASSYGNRGYEQYF.

The table lists this clonotype with many counts. This sequence joins TRBV6-5 and TRBJ1-5, with 8 bases identical to TRBD1. Germline assignment: CDR1 MNHEY and CDR2 SVGAGI. V shed 2 bases, J shed 6 bases, and the junction held 3 bases outside the gene matches. This CDR3 has 14 amino acids. CDR3 sequence reads: CASSYGQGSQPQHF. CDR3 DNA: TGTGCCAGCAGTTACGGACAGGGATCTCAGCCCCAGCATTTT.

The gene calls are TRBV12-3 or TRBV12-4 and TRBJ2-3; tentative D call: TRBD2 (6 bases). The CDR3 has 16 amino acids. The V end lost 3 bases, the J end lost 0 bases, and 13 bases lay between the germline ends. Written as DNA, the CDR3 is TGTGCCAGCAGTTTGGACTACGCGACTAGCACAGATACGCAGTATTTT. This codes for CASSLDYATSTDTQYF.

The chain joins TRBV15 to TRBJ1-4; D possibly corresponds to TRBD1 (5 bases). V was trimmed by 7 bases and J by 14 bases, leaving 23 bases between them. The germline gives CDR1 LNHNV, CDR2 YYDKDF (reference sequence). CDR3 size: 14 residues. CDR3 nucleotides: TGTGCCACCACGATGGGGGAACGTCGGGACGAGCTGTTTTTT. This codes for CATTMGERRDELFF.

This clonotype was detected ten times or more. DNA for the CDR3: TGTGCCAGCAGCTCCCCCCCGGGGGCCTCTCGGGAGGAGCAGTACTTC. This codes for CASSSPPGASREEQYF. This chain links TRBV5-8 with TRBJ2-7; D tentatively fits TRBD1 or TRBD2 (6 bases each). Germline loops: CDR1 SGHTS, CDR2 YDEGEE. Trimming took 3 bases from V and 7 from J, leaving 23 bases between them. This CDR3 is 16 amino acids long.

This clonotype has just one count. The chain links TRBV19 to TRBJ1-2; the match to TRBD1 covers 11 bases. Germline CDR1 is LNHDA and CDR2 is SQIVND (reference sequence). This CDR3 has 15 amino acids. After removal of 3 bases from V and 4 bases from J, the junction contained 4 bases not matched to a gene. CDR3: CASSMGDRGSYGYTF. Written as DNA, the CDR3 is TGTGCCAGTAGTATGGGGGACAGGGGGAGCTATGGCTACACCTTC.

This clonotype was seen repeatedly, ten times or more. The chain joins TRBV7-8 to TRBJ1-6, with D unresolved. This CDR3 spans 13 amino acids. Trimming removed 6 bases at V and 7 bases at J, with 10 bases between. Germline loops: CDR1 SGHVS, CDR2 FQNEAQ. CDR3 nucleotide sequence: TGTGCCAGCAGGCCCAACCGGAATTCACCCCTCCACTTT. It specifies CASRPNRNSPLHF.

This clonotype was recorded only once. The chain couples TRBV7-2 to TRBJ1-5; D possibly corresponds to TRBD1 (5 bases). Germline lookup yields CDR1 SGHTA and CDR2 FQGNSA. The V end was cut by 1 base, the J end by 11 bases, with 21 bases between. The CDR3 is made up of 16 amino acids. The CDR3 protein is CASSLEAGGNEQSQHF. In DNA, the CDR3 is TGTGCCAGCAGCTTAGAAGCGGGGGGGAATGAGCAGTCCCAGCATTTT.

Comments on this clonotype: No conserved phenylalanine or tryptophan ends this CDR3, so it is likely a read error. This chain connects TRBV7-2 to TRBJ2-7; 8 bases fit TRBD2. The CDR3 loop spans 13 amino acids. CDR1 is SGHTA and CDR2 is FQGNSA in the germline V gene. With 4 bases clipped from V and 7 bases from J, the junction kept 6 bases outside the gene matches. The DNA for the CDR3 is TGTGCCAGCAGCTCCACTAGCGGAGGGGAGCAGTACGCA. This gives the protein CASSSTSGGEQYA.

As to this clonotype: The CDR3 end shows no conserved phenylalanine or tryptophan, and so a read error is likely. The chain recombines TRBV24-1 with TRBJ2-3; D could derive from TRBD1 or TRBD2 (5 bases each). This CDR3 has 15 amino acids. The ends were cut back, 5 bases at V and 3 bases at J, with 14 bases in the middle. The germline V gene has CDR1 KGHDR and CDR2 SFDVKD. CDR3 nucleotides: TGTGCCACCAGTGTGGGGGAGTTGGGAACAGATACGCAGTATCTT. Translated, it gives CATSVGELGTDTQYL.

For this clonotype: A junction end diverges from the germline sequence, so it may reflect a read error. This sequence joins TRBV9 and TRBJ2-1; D is undetermined. CDR3 length: 16 residues. Germline loops: CDR1 SGDLS, CDR2 YYNGEE. The CDR3 region is CASSGRAGRSYNEQFF. The CDR3 coding sequence is TGTGCCAGCAGTGGTAGGGCAGGTAGATCCTATAATGAGCAGTTCTTC.

This clonotype was detected only once. The V gene is TRBV29-1, the J gene TRBJ2-1; 10 bases are a match to TRBD1. The V gene's germline CDR1 is SQVTM and CDR2 ANQGSEA. V lost 5 bases and J lost 6; bases outside the gene matches: 7. This CDR3 contains 14 residues. The CDR3 is CSVPDRGRVNEQFF. CDR3 DNA sequence: TGCAGCGTTCCTGACAGGGGGCGAGTCAATGAGCAGTTCTTC.

This clonotype was counted many times. The rearrangement uses TRBV5-6 and TRBJ2-2, with 7 bases aligning to TRBD2. CDR1 SGHDT and CDR2 YYEEEE come from the germline V gene. V lost 2 bases to trimming and J lost 2 bases; unmatched junction nucleotides: 3. The CDR3 sequence is 15 residues long. CDR3 coding DNA: TGTGCCAGCAGCTTTCAGCGGGGAAACACCGGGGAGCTGTTTTTT. This encodes CASSFQRGNTGELFF.

This clonotype was detected many times. This chain connects TRBV3-1 to TRBJ1-5, with TRBD1 as a possible D gene (5 bases). The CDR3 spans 15 residues. V was cut by 0 bases and J by 6 bases, with 12 bases left in between. In germline, CDR1 is LGHDT, CDR2 YNNKEL (reference sequence). CDR3 sequence (DNA): TGTGCCAGCAGCCAAGAAGGCGGGGACGGTCAGCCCCAGCATTTT. Residues: CASSQEGGDGQPQHF. Full variable domain (rest looked up from reference TRBV3-1 and TRBJ1-5): DTAVSQTPKYLVTQMGNDKSIKCEQNLGHDTMYWYKQDSKKFLKIMFSYNNKELIINETVPNRFSPKSPDKAHLNLHINSLELGDSAVYFCASSQEGGDGQPQHFGDGTRLSIL.

V and J are TRBV20-1 and TRBJ1-1; maybe TRBD1 (5 bases). The V end was cut by 3 bases, the J end by 5 bases, with 16 bases between. The CDR3 totals 14 residues. CDR1 and CDR2 from the germline V gene are DFQATT and SNEGSKA (reference sequence). Written as DNA, the CDR3 is TGCAGTGCTAGCGTCAGCGGGGGGGGGACTGAAGCTTTCTTT. It encodes CSASVSGGGTEAFF.

This clonotype was seen repeatedly, ten times or more. The gene calls are TRBV5-1 and TRBJ1-2, with TRBD1 identical over 9 bases. Trimming cost V 3 bases and J 4 bases; bases outside gene matches: 13. The germline CDR1 and CDR2 sequences are SGHRS and YFSETQ. This CDR3 comprises 17 residues. The CDR3 is CASSSGQGFSGGYGYTF. CDR3 coding DNA: TGCGCCAGCAGCTCAGGACAGGGGTTCTCGGGAGGCTATGGCTACACCTTC.

This clonotype was recorded once. The V and J genes are TRBV19 and TRBJ2-7; perhaps TRBD2 as D (6 bases). Germline CDR1 LNHDA, CDR2 SQIVND (reference sequence). The CDR3 has 13 amino acids. Between the trimmed V and J ends, which lost 9 bases and 2 bases, there was a span of 14 bases. The CDR3, as DNA: TGTGCCAGCAGACTAGACGGTACCTACGAGCAGTACTTC. Its translation is CASRLDGTYEQYF.

The chain is built from TRBV9 and TRBJ1-2, with D maybe TRBD1 (6 bases). Germline V gene sequence: CDR1 SGDLS, CDR2 YYNGEE. This CDR3 has 14 amino acids. V was trimmed by 0 bases and J by 8 bases, leaving 14 bases between them. In DNA, the CDR3 is TGTGCCAGCAGCGTAGCTAGGACAGTGGAGGGCTACACCTTC. Amino acids: CASSVARTVEGYTF. The full variable domain, with the rest looked up from reference TRBV9 and TRBJ1-2, is DSGVTQTPKHLITATGQRVTLRCSPRSGDLSVYWYQQSLDQGLQFLIQYYNGEERAKGNILERFSAQQFPDLHSELNLSSLELGDSALYFCASSVARTVEGYTFGSGTRLTVV.

The gene calls are TRBV12-3 or TRBV12-4 and TRBJ1-2; possibly TRBD1 for D (5 bases). V was pared by 6 bases and J by 8 bases, with 19 bases between. The CDR3 consists of 14 residues. The CDR3 here is CASRKTERMRGYTF. In nucleotides, the CDR3 is TGTGCCAGCAGAAAGACAGAGCGTATGAGAGGCTACACCTTC.

A few counts support this clonotype. The CDR3 DNA is TGTGCCAGCAGTGTCGGGTCGGGTAACACCGGGGAGCTGTTTTTT. Protein: CASSVGSGNTGELFF. The V and J genes are TRBV25-1 and TRBJ2-2; D unresolved. Germline V gene data show CDR1 as MGHDK and CDR2 as SYGVNS. This CDR3 has 15 amino acids. Trimming shortened V by 4 bases and J by 2 bases, and 11 bases separated the two germline ends. Based on the CDR3 plus reference TRBV25-1 and TRBJ2-2, the full variable domain is EADIYQTPRYLVIGTGKKITLECSQTMGHDKMYWYQQDPGMELHLIHYSYGVNSTEKGDLSSESTVSRIRTEHFPLTLESARPSHTSQYLCASSVGSGNTGELFFGEGSRLTVL.

The V and J genes are TRBV7-2 and TRBJ2-3, with 7 bases fitting TRBD2. The CDR3 has 16 residues. The V gene's germline CDR1 is SGHTA and CDR2 FQGNSA. Trimming removed 5 bases from V and 11 bases from J; junction bases left unmatched: 19. The CDR3: CASSRVSGVAYNEQYF. The CDR3 DNA follows: TGTGCCAGCAGCCGAGTGAGCGGGGTGGCCTACAATGAGCAGTATTTT. Using reference TRBV7-2 and TRBJ2-3 for the parts outside the CDR3, the full variable domain is GAGVSQSPSNKVTEKGKDVELRCDPISGHTALYWYRQSLGQGLEFLIYFQGNSAPDKSGLPSDRFSAERTGGSVSTLTIQRTQQEDSAVYLCASSRVSGVAYNEQYFGPGTRLTVL.

This clonotype has only one observation. The chain carries TRBV10-3 and TRBJ2-3, with D possibly TRBD1 on 6 matching bases. V was clipped by 6 bases and J by 1 base, with 17 bases between them. The CDR3 has 16 residues. The germline CDR1 and CDR2 sequences are ENHRY and SYGVKD. CDR3: CAIRQMRAGGTDTQYF. The CDR3 DNA sequence: TGTGCCATCAGACAGATGAGGGCAGGGGGCACAGATACGCAGTATTTT.

This clonotype was observed at least ten times. The chain links TRBV7-9 to TRBJ2-1; no clear D. The CDR3 runs to 11 residues. The V end lost 3 bases, the J end lost 10 bases, and 7 bases lay between the germline ends. CDR1 and CDR2 (germline): SEHNR, FQNEAQ (reference sequence). The CDR3 DNA reads as TGTGCCAGCAGCTTCCCCGGGGAGCAGTTCTTC. Protein: CASSFPGEQFF.

V and J are TRBV7-3 and TRBJ1-6; D unclear. The CDR3 extends over 16 amino acids. V was shortened by 6 bases and J by 9 bases, with 21 bases between the two germline ends. Germline V gene data show CDR1 as SGHTA and CDR2 as FQGTGA. The CDR3 loop reads CASSWPEVGRSSPLHF. Written as DNA, the CDR3 is TGTGCCAGCAGTTGGCCCGAGGTAGGGCGTTCTTCACCCCTCCACTTT.

This clonotype has just one count. At one end the junction does not follow the germline gene, possibly because of a read error. The chain joins TRBV5-1 to TRBJ1-5; 9 nucleotides align to TRBD1. This CDR3 is built from 16 residues. Germline assignment: CDR1 SGHRS and CDR2 YFSETQ. The CDR3 protein is CASSNGQGNSSQPQHF. CDR3 coding DNA: TGTGCCAGCAGCAACGGACAGGGGAATAGCAGTCAGCCCCAGCATTTT.

The chain combines TRBV7-2 with TRBJ2-7; perhaps TRBD2 as D (5 bases). Deletions cut 1 base from V and 0 bases from J, with 10 bases between. CDR1 is SGHTA, CDR2 FQGNSA, per germline. The CDR3 spans 15 residues. CDR3 nucleotide sequence: TGTGCCAGCAGCTTAGTAGGCACTAGCTCCTACGAGCAGTACGTC. It yields the protein CASSLVGTSSYEQYV.

CDR3 loop: CASSMGLITEGLHF. The DNA of the CDR3 is TGTGCCAGTAGTATGGGTCTCATCACGGAAGGACTCCACTTT. The chain carries TRBV19 and TRBJ1-6; no clear D. Between the trimmed V and J ends, which lost 3 bases and 16 bases, there was a span of 19 bases. The CDR3 loop spans 14 amino acids. In germline, CDR1 is LNHDA, CDR2 SQIVND (reference sequence). The full variable domain, with the rest looked up from reference TRBV19 and TRBJ1-6, is DGGITQSPKYLFRKEGQNVTLSCEQNLNHDAMYWYRQDPGQGLRLIYYSQIVNDFQKGDIAEGYSVSREKKESFPLTVTSAQKNPTAFYLCASSMGLITEGLHFGNGTRLTVT.

J is TRBJ2-2 and V is TRBV9, with D uncertain. The CDR3 covers 15 residues. V was shortened by 0 bases and J by 15 bases, with 21 bases between the two germline ends. The V gene's germline CDR1 is SGDLS and CDR2 YYNGEE. DNA for the CDR3: TGTGCCAGCAGCGTAGGATGGCAGAACACTGGAGCGTTGTTTTTT. Its protein product is CASSVGWQNTGALFF. Together with reference TRBV9 and TRBJ2-2, the CDR3 gives the full variable domain: DSGVTQTPKHLITATGQRVTLRCSPRSGDLSVYWYQQSLDQGLQFLIQYYNGEERAKGNILERFSAQQFPDLHSELNLSSLELGDSALYFCASSVGWQNTGALFFGEGSRLTVL.